The 6 T cell receptor beta chains below were found in one sample sequenced in a study of T cell clonality in common variable immunodeficiency. Using immunoSEQ multiplex PCR, the repertoire was profiled, and TCRdb retains in-frame clones only, with some absent. The table lists some 60,000 clones, with no singletons. Sequencing was performed on peripheral blood mononuclear cells. The receptors derive from a person aged 18 to 70 in good health.

This clone was detected many times. The read ends 3 residues before the CDR3 terminus; that terminus is restored from the germline J gene. V is TRBV4-1 and J is TRBJ2-3, with 10 bases identical to TRBD2. The J segment lost 1 base and the V segment lost 6 bases, leaving 4 bases of the junction unmatched. The germline CDR1 and CDR2 sequences are MGHRA and YSYEKL. The CDR3 runs 15 residues. The CDR3 DNA, read in part, is TGCGCCAGCAGGAAACTAGCGGGACGCACAGATACG. It translates to CASRKLAGRTDT. The full CDR3 protein is CASRKLAGRTDTQYF.

This clone was detected many times. Read coverage stops 3 residues before the CDR3 terminus; the germline J gene supplies the remainder. The chain links TRBV19 to TRBJ2-1; 12 bases are shared with TRBD2. Trimming at V came to 1 base and at J to 8 bases, leaving 9 bases not matched to a gene. The CDR3 length is 17 residues. Per germline, CDR1 LNHDA and CDR2 SQIVND (reference sequence). CDR3 loop: CASSIASGRVFGYEQFF. The CDR3 bases that were read are TGTGCCAGTAGTATAGCTAGCGGGAGGGTTTTTGGTTATGAG.

This clone was detected many times. The read gets to within 3 residues of the CDR3 end, and the germline J gene fills in the rest. The rearrangement joins TRBV30 to TRBJ2-7, with TRBD2 matching over 10 bases. Per germline, CDR1 GTSNPN and CDR2 SVGIG (reference sequence). The CDR3 has 14 amino acids. V shed 2 bases, J shed 5 bases, and the junction held 6 bases outside the gene matches. The CDR3 sequence is CAWSTGTSVNEQYF. CDR3 DNA (partial): TGTGCCTGGAGTACCGGGACTAGCGTCAACGAG.

About this clone itself: The junction departs from germline at one end; a sequencing error may be responsible. The sequence runs out 3 residues before the end of the CDR3; the remainder is reconstructed from the germline J gene. The rearrangement links TRBV18 to TRBJ1-5; 10 bases fit TRBD1. CDR1 and CDR2 from the germline V gene are KGHSH and LQKENI. This CDR3 comprises 17 residues. The CDR3 loop is CASSRTGTGDGNRPQHF. The part of the CDR3 DNA that was read is TGTGCCAGCTCACGGACCGGGACAGGGGATGGCAATCGGCCC.

The table lists this clone with many counts. The CDR3 goes on 3 residues after the read ends, and that part is filled in from the germline J gene. The chain is built from TRBV7-8 and TRBJ2-1, with a tentative D call TRBD2 (5 bases). From germline, CDR1 is SGHVS and CDR2 FQNEAQ. The CDR3 extends over 15 amino acids. V was clipped by 0 bases and J by 3 bases, with 9 bases between them. CDR3 protein: CASSLAAGNYNEQFF. The part of the CDR3 DNA that was read is TGTGCCAGCAGCTTAGCGGCGGGTAACTACAATGAG.

This clone came up many times. From the germline J gene comes the end of the CDR3, since the read stops 3 residues before it. The genes are TRBV24-1 and TRBJ1-1, with 7 bases matching TRBD1. The junction had 10 bases not matched to a gene; V was cut back by 3 bases and J by 1 base. The CDR3 is 17 residues long. Germline values: CDR1 KGHDR, CDR2 SFDVKD. The CDR3 bases that were read are TGTGCCACCAGTGATCCAACAACCGGGACAGAGAACACTGAA. It translates to CATSDPTTGTENTE. The full CDR3 protein is CATSDPTTGTENTEAFF.